One sample yielded the 18 T cell receptor beta chains listed below, sequenced in a study of T cells in tumors and immune-related adverse events. Sequencing used immunoSEQ multiplex PCR; TCRdb keeps in-frame clones, though not all of them. The table records tens of thousands of clones, 85% to 95% of them present only once. The sample in question was lymph node tissue, obtained from a patient treated with anti-PD-1 therapy. Every receptor here comes from a female donor with metastatic renal cell carcinoma.

The chain joins TRBV7-2 to TRBJ1-2, with D possibly TRBD1 on 5 matching bases. The germline V and J ends were trimmed by 2 bases and 4 bases, with 14 bases remaining between them. The length of the CDR3 is 15 residues. In germline, CDR1 is SGHTA, CDR2 FQGNSA. The CDR3 DNA follows: TGTGCCAGCAGCTTATTAAACAGGCCCGGCTATGGCTACACCTTC. It translates to CASSLLNRPGYGYTF.

This sequence joins TRBV7-9 and TRBJ2-4; D may be TRBD2 (5 bases). V dropped 4 bases and J dropped 9 bases, with 13 bases sitting between them. The CDR3 covers 13 residues. Germline V CDR1 and CDR2: SEHNR, FQNEAQ (reference sequence). The CDR3 nucleotides read TGTGCCAGCAGCTCCAGTCCCGGGGTCATTCAGTACTTC. Protein: CASSSSPGVIQYF.

V is TRBV27 and J is TRBJ1-1; 7 nucleotides align to TRBD1. The CDR3 length is 19 residues. Germline V gene data show CDR1 as MNHEY and CDR2 as SMNVEV (reference sequence). The junction had 18 bases not matched to a gene; V was cut back by 2 bases and J by 3 bases. The CDR3 nucleotides are TGTGCCAGCAGTTTAAGGGGGCCGGCCAGGGAGGGAGGTTACACTGAAGCTTTCTTT. It is translated as CASSLRGPAREGGYTEAFF.

In nucleotides, the CDR3 is TGCAGCGTTGAAGAGACAGGGGGCACTGAAGCTTTCTTT. This encodes CSVEETGGTEAFF. The V call is TRBV29-1, the J call TRBJ1-1; 9 bases agree with TRBD1. Germline loops: CDR1 SQVTM, CDR2 ANQGSEA. Losses at the gene ends were 0 bases for V and 4 bases for J; bases not matched to a gene: 0. This CDR3 comprises 13 residues. Variable domain in full (rest from reference TRBV29-1 and TRBJ1-1): SAVISQKPSRDICQRGTSLTIQCQVDSQVTMMFWYRQQPGQSLTLIATANQGSEATYESGFVIDKFPISRPNLTFSTLTVSNMSPEDSSIYLCSVEETGGTEAFFGQGTRLTVV.

The rearrangement uses TRBV4-2 and TRBJ2-7; D perhaps matches TRBD1 (6 bases). Germline assignment: CDR1 LGHNA and CDR2 YNFKEQ. V lost 0 bases, J lost 3 bases, and 12 bases lay in between. This CDR3 has 15 amino acids. The CDR3 protein is CASSQDQAGVYEQYF. The DNA of the CDR3 is TGTGCCAGCAGCCAAGATCAGGCAGGGGTCTACGAGCAGTACTTC.

DNA for the CDR3: TGTGCCTGGAGCCGGGACAGGGGGCTGATAGCAAATCAGCCCCAGCATTTT. Its translation: CAWSRDRGLIANQPQHF. This chain connects TRBV30 to TRBJ1-5; 12 bases line up with TRBD1. Germline V gene sequence: CDR1 GTSNPN, CDR2 SVGIG (reference sequence). The CDR3 is made up of 17 amino acids. The J segment lost 4 bases and the V segment lost 3 bases, leaving 10 bases of the junction unmatched.

This chain connects TRBV11-2 to TRBJ1-1, with a possible D match to TRBD1 (5 bases). CDR3 length equals 13 residues. Deletions cut 5 bases from V and 4 bases from J, with 11 bases between. The germline CDR1 and CDR2 sequences are SGHAT and FQNNGV. The CDR3 region has the DNA TGTGCCAGCAGCACCAGGGCTTCCACTGAAGCTTTCTTT. Its translation: CASSTRASTEAFF.

This chain links TRBV27 with TRBJ2-7; 8 bases map to TRBD2. There are 12 residues in the CDR3. V was pared by 3 bases and J by 5 bases, with 0 bases of the junction left unmatched. Germline V gives CDR1 MNHEY, CDR2 SMNVEV (reference sequence). The CDR3 DNA reads as TGTGCCAGCAGTTTGCGGGGGGACGAGCAGTACTTC. It specifies CASSLRGDEQYF.

The gene calls are TRBV4-1 and TRBJ2-1; TRBD2 agrees at 8 bases. Trimming at V came to 6 bases and at J to 8 bases, leaving 12 bases not matched to a gene. CDR3 length equals 15 residues. Germline V lookup: CDR1 MGHRA, CDR2 YSYEKL. The CDR3 spells CASRENGGGLDEQFF. CDR3 nucleotides: TGCGCCAGCAGAGAGAACGGGGGGGGGTTAGATGAGCAGTTCTTC.

The chain is built from TRBV5-6 and TRBJ1-4, with 11 bases aligning to TRBD1. Germline V gene data show CDR1 as SGHDT and CDR2 as YYEEEE. The CDR3 is 14 residues long. Trimming removed 5 bases from V and 10 bases from J; junction bases left unmatched: 7. The CDR3 region is CASSLRDRGVKLFF. CDR3 DNA: TGTGCCAGCAGTCTCCGGGACAGGGGGGTAAAACTGTTTTTT.

The genes are TRBV19 and TRBJ2-1; 10 positions match TRBD2. The CDR3 has 15 amino acids. Losses at the gene ends were 5 bases for V and 5 bases for J; bases not matched to a gene: 6. In germline, CDR1 is LNHDA, CDR2 SQIVND (reference sequence). DNA for the CDR3: TGTGCCAGTAGTGCCCGGACTAGCGGAAACAATGAGCAGTTCTTC. This translates into CASSARTSGNNEQFF.

This sequence joins TRBV19 and TRBJ1-2; D possibly corresponds to TRBD1 (6 bases). With 7 bases removed from V and 2 bases from J, the gap between germline ends came to 23 bases. Germline-derived CDR1 and CDR2 are LNHDA and SQIVND (reference sequence). CDR3 length equals 17 residues. For the CDR3, the DNA is TGTGCCAGTACCGATGGGGGTTCCAACACAGGGAACTATGGCTACACCTTC. It is translated as CASTDGGSNTGNYGYTF.

This clone was counted a few times. The chain combines TRBV2 with TRBJ1-6; the D gene is possibly TRBD1 (5 bases). Germline V gives CDR1 SNHLY, CDR2 FYNNEI. V was clipped by 6 bases and J by 9 bases, with 15 bases between them. CDR3 length equals 14 residues. In DNA form, the CDR3 reads TGTGCCAGCAGGATGGGGGGTAGCGTTTCACCCCTCCACTTT. This translates into CASRMGGSVSPLHF.

CDR3 residues: CASSLVSGGQETQYF. DNA for the CDR3: TGCGCCAGCAGCTTGGTTTCAGGGGGGCAAGAGACCCAGTACTTC. This sequence joins TRBV5-1 and TRBJ2-5; D possibly corresponds to TRBD1 (7 bases). V was trimmed by 0 bases and J by 2 bases, leaving 11 bases between them. The CDR3 contains 15 residues. Germline V gene lookup returns CDR1 SGHRS and CDR2 YFSETQ.

Notes on this clone: Compared with germline, one end of the junction differs, possibly owing to a read error. The chain carries TRBV10-3 and TRBJ1-2, with 10 nucleotides matching TRBD1. This CDR3 is 11 amino acids long. CDR1 is ENHRY and CDR2 is SYGVKD in the germline V gene. CDR3 amino acids: CGTGDGYGYTF. CDR3 bases: TGCGGGACAGGGGATGGCTATGGCTACACCTTC.

The chain joins TRBV28 to TRBJ1-1; D gene unclear. The CDR3 runs to 14 residues. Trimming removed 4 bases from V and 3 bases from J, with 12 bases in between. Germline V gene sequence: CDR1 MDHEN, CDR2 SYDVKM. The CDR3 coding sequence is TGTGCCAGCAGTTCTATCGGGTCTTACACTGAAGCTTTCTTT. Translated, it gives CASSSIGSYTEAFF.

V is TRBV2 and J is TRBJ1-5; possible D gene TRBD1, 5 bases. The germline V gene has CDR1 SNHLY and CDR2 FYNNEI. With 8 bases removed from V and 5 bases from J, the gap between germline ends came to 10 bases. This CDR3 is built from 12 residues. CDR3 in DNA: TGTGCCAGCGCCCGGGGGTATCAGCCCCAGCATTTT. Protein: CASARGYQPQHF.

This rearrangement joins TRBV10-2 to TRBJ1-1; D is ambiguous. The CDR3 sequence is 14 residues long. V lost 0 bases and J 1 base, leaving 6 bases between the germline ends. CDR1 is WSHSY and CDR2 is SAAADI in the germline V gene. The CDR3 bases are TGCGCCAGCAGTGAGTCGGGCAGGAACACTGAAGCTTTCTTT. Translating gives CASSESGRNTEAFF.